Only a few counts were recorded for the clone carrying this T cell receptor beta chain. Its antigen is not known. The data derive from a study of early T cells in non-severe SARS-CoV-2 infection. Across the study: Unsorted whole-blood RNA was sequenced in bulk, leaving chains unpaired.

The study's findings and limits: There was a bias toward anti-spike CD8 responses in VDJdb matching, which missed private and CD4 specificities.

The library protocol tagged individual cDNA molecules with unique molecular identifiers. Each CDR3 protein is one row after TCRdb ran MiXCR on the 5' RACE reads. The top ten clones hold roughly 4.3% of a sample with fewer than 85,000 distinct CDR3 sequences, 10% to 15% of them seen once. The CDR3 consists of 13 residues. V was clipped by 3 bases and J by 0 bases; unmatched bases: 1. Germline CDR1 and CDR2: DFQATT and SNEGSKA (reference sequence). The sample comprised whole blood. This receptor was taken from an adult who was a healthcare worker with PCR-confirmed SARS-CoV-2 infection or an uninfected control (not recorded which). This chain joins TRBV20-1 and TRBJ2-7; 8 bases are a match to TRBD2. The CDR3 loop is CSASGRVSYEQYF. As DNA, the CDR3 is TGCAGTGCTAGCGGGAGGGTCTCCTACGAGCAGTACTTC.